This T cell receptor beta chain was obtained from a study of shared clonotypes between healthy human individuals. There are 13 residues in the CDR3. Per the germline V gene, CDR1 is SGHKS and CDR2 is YYEKEE (reference sequence). Trimming pared 5 bases from V and 3 bases from J, leaving 11 bases between. The data were produced by immunoSEQ multiplex PCR, yet TCRdb's version contains in-frame clones alone and is incomplete. The data show around 1,000,000 clones, about 80% seen once. Sample: memory CD4+ T cells from PBMCs. Subset described: CD45RA-negative fraction. This receptor was obtained from a man aged 18 to 35 in good health. Some clones in this sample may be carry-over from other donors' samples. The V gene is TRBV5-5, the J gene TRBJ1-2; perhaps TRBD1 as D (5 bases). This CDR3 is CASSDEGHYGYTF. The CDR3 nucleotides are TGTGCCAGCAGTGACGAGGGGCACTATGGCTACACCTTC.